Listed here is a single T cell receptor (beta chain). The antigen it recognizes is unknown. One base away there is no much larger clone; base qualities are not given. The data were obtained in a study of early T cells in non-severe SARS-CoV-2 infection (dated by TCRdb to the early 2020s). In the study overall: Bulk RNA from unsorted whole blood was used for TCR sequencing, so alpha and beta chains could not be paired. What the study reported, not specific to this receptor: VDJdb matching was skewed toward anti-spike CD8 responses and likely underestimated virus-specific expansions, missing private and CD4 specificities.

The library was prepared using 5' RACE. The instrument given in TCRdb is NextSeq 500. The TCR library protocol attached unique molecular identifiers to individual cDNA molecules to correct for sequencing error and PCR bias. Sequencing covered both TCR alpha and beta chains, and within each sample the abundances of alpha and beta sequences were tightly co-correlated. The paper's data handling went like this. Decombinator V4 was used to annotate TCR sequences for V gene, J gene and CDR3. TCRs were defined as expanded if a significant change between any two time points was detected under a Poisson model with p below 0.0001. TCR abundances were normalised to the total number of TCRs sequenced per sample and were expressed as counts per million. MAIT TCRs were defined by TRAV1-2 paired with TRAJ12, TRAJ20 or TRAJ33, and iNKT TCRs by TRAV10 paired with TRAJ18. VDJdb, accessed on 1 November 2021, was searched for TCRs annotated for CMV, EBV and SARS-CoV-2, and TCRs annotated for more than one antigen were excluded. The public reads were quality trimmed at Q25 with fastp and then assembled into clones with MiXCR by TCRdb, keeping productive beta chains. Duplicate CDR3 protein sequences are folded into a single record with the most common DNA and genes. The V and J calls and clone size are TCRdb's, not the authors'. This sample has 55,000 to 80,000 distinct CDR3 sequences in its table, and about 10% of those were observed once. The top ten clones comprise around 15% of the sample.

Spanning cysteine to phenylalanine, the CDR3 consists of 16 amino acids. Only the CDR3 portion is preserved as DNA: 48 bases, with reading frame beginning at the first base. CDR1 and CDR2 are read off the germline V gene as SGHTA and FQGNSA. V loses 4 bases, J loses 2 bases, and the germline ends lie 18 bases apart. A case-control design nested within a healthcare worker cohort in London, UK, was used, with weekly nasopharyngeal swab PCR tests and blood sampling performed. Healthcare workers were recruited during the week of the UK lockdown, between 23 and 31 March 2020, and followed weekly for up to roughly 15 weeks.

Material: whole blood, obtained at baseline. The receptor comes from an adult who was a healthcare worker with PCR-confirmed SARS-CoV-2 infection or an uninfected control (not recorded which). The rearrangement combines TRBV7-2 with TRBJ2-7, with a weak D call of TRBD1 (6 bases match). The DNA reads TGTGCCAGCAGCTCATCCTGGGGACAAAACACCTACGAGCAGTACTTC. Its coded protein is CASSSSWGQNTYEQYF.